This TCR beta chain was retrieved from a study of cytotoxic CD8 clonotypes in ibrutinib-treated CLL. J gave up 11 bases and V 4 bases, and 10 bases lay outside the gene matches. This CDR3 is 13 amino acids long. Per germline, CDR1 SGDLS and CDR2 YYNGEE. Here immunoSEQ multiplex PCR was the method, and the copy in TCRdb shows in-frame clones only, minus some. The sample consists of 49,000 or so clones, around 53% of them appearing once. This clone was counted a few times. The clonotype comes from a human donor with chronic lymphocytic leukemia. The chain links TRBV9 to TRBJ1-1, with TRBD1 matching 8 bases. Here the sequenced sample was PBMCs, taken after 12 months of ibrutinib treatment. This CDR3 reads CASSTGQGGWAFF. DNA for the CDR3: TGTGCCAGCAGCACCGGACAGGGAGGGTGGGCTTTCTTT.